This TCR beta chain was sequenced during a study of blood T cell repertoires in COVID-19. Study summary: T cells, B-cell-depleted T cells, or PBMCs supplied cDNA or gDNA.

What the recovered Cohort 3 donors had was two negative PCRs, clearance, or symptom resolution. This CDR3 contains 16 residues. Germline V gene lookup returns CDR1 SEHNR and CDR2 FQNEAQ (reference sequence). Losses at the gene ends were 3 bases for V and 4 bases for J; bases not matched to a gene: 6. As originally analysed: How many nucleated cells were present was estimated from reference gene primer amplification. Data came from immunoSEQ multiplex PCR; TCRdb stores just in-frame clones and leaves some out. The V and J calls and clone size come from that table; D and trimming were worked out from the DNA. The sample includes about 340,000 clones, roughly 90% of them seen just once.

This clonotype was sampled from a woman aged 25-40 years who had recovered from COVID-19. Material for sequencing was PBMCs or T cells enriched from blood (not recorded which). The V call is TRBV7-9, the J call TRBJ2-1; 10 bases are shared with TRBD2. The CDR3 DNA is TGTGCCAGCAGCTTGCTTAGCGGGAGGCAATACAATGAGCAGTTCTTC. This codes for CASSLLSGRQYNEQFF.